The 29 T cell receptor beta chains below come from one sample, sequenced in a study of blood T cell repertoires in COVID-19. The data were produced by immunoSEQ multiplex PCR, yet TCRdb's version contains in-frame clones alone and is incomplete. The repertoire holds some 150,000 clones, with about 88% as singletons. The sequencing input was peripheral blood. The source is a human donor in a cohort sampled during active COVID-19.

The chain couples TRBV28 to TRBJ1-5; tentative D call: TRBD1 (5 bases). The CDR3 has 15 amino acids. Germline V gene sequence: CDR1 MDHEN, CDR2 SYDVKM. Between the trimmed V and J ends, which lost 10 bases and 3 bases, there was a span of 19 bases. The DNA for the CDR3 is TGTGCCACCAGGCAGGGCGATCGTACCAATCAGCCCCAGCATTTT. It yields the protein CATRQGDRTNQPQHF.

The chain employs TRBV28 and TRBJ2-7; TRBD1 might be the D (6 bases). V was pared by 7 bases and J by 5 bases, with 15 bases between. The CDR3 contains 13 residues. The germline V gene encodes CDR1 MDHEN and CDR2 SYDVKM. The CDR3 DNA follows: TGTGCCAGCAAGATAACAGGGCACAACGAGCAGTACTTC. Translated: CASKITGHNEQYF.

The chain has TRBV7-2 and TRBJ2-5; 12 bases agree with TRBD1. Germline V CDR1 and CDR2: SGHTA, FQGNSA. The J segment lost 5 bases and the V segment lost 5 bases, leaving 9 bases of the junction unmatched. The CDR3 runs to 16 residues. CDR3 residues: CASSPRTGTGGETQYF. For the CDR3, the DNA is TGTGCCAGCAGCCCTAGAACCGGGACAGGGGGCGAGACCCAGTACTTC.

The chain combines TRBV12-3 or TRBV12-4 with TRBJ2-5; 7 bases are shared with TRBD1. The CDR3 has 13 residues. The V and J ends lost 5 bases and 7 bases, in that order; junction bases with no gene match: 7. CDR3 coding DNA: TGTGCCAGCAGTCGGACAGGCCGGGGGACCCAGTACTTC. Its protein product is CASSRTGRGTQYF.

The CDR3 sequence is CASRTGSSYEQYF. The CDR3 nucleotides are TGTGCCAGCAGAACAGGGAGCTCCTACGAGCAGTACTTC. The chain couples TRBV7-9 to TRBJ2-7; possible D gene TRBD1, 6 bases. The CDR3 runs to 13 residues. The V end was cut by 6 bases, the J end by 0 bases, with 9 bases between. Looked up from germline, CDR1 is SEHNR and CDR2 is FQNEAQ (reference sequence).

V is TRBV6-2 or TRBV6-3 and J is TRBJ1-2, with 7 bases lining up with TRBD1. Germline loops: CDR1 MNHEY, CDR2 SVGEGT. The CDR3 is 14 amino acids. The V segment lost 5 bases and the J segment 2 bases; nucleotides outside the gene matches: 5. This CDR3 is CASSLRGRNYGYTF. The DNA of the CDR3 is TGTGCCAGCAGTCTCAGGGGGAGGAACTATGGCTACACCTTC.

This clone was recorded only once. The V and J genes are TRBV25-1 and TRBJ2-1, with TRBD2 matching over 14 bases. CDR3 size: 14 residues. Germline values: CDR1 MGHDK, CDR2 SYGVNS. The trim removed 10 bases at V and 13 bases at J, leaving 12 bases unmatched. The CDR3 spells CATHTGTSGGSQFF. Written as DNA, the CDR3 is TGTGCCACCCATACCGGGACTAGCGGGGGCTCCCAGTTCTTC.

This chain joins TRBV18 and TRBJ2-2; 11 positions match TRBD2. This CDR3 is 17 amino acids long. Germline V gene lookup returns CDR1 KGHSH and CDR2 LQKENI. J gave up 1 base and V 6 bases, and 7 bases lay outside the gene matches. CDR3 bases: TGTGCCAGCTCTCTCATAGCGGGAGGGCAGAACACCGGGGAGCTGTTTTTT. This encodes CASSLIAGGQNTGELFF.

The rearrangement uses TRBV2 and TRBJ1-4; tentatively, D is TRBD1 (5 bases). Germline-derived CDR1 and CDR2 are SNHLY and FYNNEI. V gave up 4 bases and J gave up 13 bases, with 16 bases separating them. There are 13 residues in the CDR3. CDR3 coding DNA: TGTGCCAGCAGTGTGGACGGGGGACGGGGACTGTTTTTT. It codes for CASSVDGGRGLFF.

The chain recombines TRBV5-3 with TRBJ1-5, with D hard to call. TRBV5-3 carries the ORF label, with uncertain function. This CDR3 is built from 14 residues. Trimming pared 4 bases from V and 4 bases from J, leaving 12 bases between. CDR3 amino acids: CARSPWSGNQPQHF. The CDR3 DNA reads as TGTGCCAGAAGCCCGTGGTCGGGGAATCAGCCCCAGCATTTT.

The CDR3 sequence is CASSDHGGPHGGYTF. The CDR3 nucleotides are TGTGCCAGCAGCGACCACGGAGGACCACACGGTGGCTACACCTTC. The V and J genes are TRBV5-4 and TRBJ1-2; D is unresolved. The germline V gene has CDR1 SGHNT and CDR2 YYREEE (reference sequence). The CDR3 contains 15 residues. The V and J ends lost 4 bases and 7 bases respectively, with 20 bases between them.

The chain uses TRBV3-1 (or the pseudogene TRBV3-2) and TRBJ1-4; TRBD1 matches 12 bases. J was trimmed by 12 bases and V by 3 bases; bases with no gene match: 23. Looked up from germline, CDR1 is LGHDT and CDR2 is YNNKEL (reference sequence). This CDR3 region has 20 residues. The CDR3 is CASSHPSGTGGVGGAEELFF. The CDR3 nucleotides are TGTGCCAGCAGCCATCCTTCCGGGACAGGGGGCGTAGGGGGCGCGGAGGAACTGTTTTTT.

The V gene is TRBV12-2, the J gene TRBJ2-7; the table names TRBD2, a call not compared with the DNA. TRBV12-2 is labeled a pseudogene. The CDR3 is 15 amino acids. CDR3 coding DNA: TGTGCAAGTCGCCTACTAGCGGGGGACTCCTACGAGCAGTACTTC. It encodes CASRLLAGDSYEQYF.

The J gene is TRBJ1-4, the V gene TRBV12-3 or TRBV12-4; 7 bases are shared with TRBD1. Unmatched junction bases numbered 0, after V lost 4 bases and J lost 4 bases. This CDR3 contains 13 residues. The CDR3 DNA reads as TGTGCCAGCAGTTACAGGGGTAATGAAAAACTGTTTTTT. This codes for CASSYRGNEKLFF.

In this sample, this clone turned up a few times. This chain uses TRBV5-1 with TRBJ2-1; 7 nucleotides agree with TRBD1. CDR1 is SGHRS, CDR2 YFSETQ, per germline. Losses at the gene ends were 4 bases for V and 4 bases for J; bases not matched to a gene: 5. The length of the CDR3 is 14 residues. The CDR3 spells CASSPGQQYNEQFF. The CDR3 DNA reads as TGCGCCAGCAGCCCGGGACAGCAGTACAATGAGCAGTTCTTC.

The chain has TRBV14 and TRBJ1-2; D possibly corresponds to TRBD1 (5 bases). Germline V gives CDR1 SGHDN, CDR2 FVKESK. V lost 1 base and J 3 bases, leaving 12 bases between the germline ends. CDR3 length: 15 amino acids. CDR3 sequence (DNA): TGTGCCAGCAGCCAAGTTAGCGGCAGGGACTATGGCTACACCTTC. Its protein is CASSQVSGRDYGYTF.

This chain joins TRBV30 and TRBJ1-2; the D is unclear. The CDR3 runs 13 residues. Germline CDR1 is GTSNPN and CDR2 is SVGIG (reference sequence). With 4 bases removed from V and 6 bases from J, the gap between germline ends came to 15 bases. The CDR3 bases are TGTGCCTGGAAAGGGAGCAAAGTTAATGGCTACACCTTC. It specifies CAWKGSKVNGYTF.

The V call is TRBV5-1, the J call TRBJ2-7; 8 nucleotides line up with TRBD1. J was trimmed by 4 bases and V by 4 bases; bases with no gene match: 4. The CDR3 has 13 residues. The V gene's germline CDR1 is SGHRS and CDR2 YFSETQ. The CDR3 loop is CASSRQGTYEQYF. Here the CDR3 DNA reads TGCGCCAGCAGCCGACAGGGGACTTACGAGCAGTACTTC.

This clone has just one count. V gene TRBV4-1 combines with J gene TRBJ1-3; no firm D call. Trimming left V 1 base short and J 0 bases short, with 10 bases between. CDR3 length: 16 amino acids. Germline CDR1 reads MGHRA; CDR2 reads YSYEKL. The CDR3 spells CASSQGLDISGNTIYF. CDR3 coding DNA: TGCGCCAGCAGCCAAGGGTTAGATATCTCTGGAAACACCATATATTTT.

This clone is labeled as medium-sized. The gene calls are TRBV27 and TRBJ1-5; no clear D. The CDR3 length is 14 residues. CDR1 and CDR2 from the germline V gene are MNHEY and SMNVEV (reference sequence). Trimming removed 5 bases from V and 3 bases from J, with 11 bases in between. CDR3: CASSDRYHNQPQHF. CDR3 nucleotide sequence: TGTGCCAGCAGTGATAGATACCACAATCAGCCCCAGCATTTT.

The CDR3 loop is CASSVGGDVEQYF. The CDR3 coding sequence is TGTGCCAGCAGCGTAGGGGGGGATGTCGAGCAGTACTTC. V and J are TRBV9 and TRBJ2-7; the D gene is possibly TRBD2 (6 bases). Germline CDR1 is SGDLS and CDR2 is YYNGEE. V was cut by 0 bases and J by 6 bases, with 10 bases left in between. This CDR3 is built from 13 residues.

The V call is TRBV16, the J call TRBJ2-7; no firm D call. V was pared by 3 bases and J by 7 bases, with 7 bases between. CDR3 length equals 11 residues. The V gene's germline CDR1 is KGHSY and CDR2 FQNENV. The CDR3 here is CASSHLEEQYF. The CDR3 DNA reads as TGTGCCAGCAGCCACCTGGAGGAGCAGTACTTC.

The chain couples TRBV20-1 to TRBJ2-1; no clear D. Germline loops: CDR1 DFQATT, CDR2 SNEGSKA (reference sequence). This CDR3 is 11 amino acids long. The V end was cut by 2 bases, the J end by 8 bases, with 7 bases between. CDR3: CSARPSYEQFF. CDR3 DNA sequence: TGCAGTGCTAGACCTAGTTATGAGCAGTTCTTC.

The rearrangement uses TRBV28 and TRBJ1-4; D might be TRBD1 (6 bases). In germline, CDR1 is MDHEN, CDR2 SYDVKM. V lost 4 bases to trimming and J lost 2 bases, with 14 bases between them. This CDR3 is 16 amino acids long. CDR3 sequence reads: CASSYRAFWTNEKLFF. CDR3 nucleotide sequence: TGTGCCAGCAGTTACAGGGCGTTTTGGACTAATGAAAAACTGTTTTTT.

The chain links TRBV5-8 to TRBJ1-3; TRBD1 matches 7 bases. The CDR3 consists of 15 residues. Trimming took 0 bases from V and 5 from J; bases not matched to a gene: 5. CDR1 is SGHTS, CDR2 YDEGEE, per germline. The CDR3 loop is CASSLEGTARNTIYF. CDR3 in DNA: TGTGCCAGCAGCTTGGAAGGGACAGCGCGAAACACCATATATTTT.

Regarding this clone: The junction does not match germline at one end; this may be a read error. This chain's CDR3 is CASSLEQRETQYF. Here the CDR3 DNA reads TGTGCCAGCAGTTTAGAGCAGAGGGAGACCCAGTACTTC. The chain has TRBV11-2 and TRBJ2-5; D not resolved. Germline lookup yields CDR1 SGHAT and CDR2 FQNNGV. The CDR3 length is 13 residues.

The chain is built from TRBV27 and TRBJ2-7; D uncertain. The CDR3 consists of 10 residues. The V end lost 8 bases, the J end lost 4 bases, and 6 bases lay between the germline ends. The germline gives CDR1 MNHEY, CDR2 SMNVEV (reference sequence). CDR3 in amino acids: CASGFYEQYF. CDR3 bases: TGTGCCAGCGGCTTTTACGAGCAGTACTTC.

The CDR3: CASIPGETGELFF. CDR3 coding DNA: TGTGCCAGCATTCCAGGGGAGACCGGGGAGCTGTTTTTT. The gene calls are TRBV2 and TRBJ2-2; D might be TRBD1 (6 bases). This CDR3 is built from 13 residues. Trimming took 7 bases from V and 5 from J, leaving 11 bases between them. The germline CDR1 and CDR2 sequences are SNHLY and FYNNEI.

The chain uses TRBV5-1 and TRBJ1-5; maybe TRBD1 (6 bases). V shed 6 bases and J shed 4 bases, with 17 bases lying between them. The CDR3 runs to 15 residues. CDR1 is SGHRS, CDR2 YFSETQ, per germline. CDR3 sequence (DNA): TGCGCCAGCAAATTGGGGGTAGGGGGAAATCAGCCCCAGCATTTT. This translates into CASKLGVGGNQPQHF.